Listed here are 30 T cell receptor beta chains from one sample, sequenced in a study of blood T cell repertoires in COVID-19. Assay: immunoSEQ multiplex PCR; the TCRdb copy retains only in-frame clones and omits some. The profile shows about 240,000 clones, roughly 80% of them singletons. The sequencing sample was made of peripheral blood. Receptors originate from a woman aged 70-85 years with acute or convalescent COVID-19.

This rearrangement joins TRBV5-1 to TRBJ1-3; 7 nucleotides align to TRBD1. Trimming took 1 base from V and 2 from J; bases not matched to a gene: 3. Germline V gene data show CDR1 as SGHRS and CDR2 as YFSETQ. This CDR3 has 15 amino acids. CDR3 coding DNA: TGCGCCAGCAGCTTGCAGGGGGTACCTGGAAACACCATATATTTT. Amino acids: CASSLQGVPGNTIYF.

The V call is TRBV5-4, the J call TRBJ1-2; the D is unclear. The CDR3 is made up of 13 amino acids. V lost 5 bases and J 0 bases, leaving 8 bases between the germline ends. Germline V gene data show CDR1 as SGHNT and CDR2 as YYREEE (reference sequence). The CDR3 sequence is CASSLEANYGYTF. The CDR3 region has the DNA TGTGCCAGCAGTCTGGAGGCTAACTATGGCTACACCTTC.

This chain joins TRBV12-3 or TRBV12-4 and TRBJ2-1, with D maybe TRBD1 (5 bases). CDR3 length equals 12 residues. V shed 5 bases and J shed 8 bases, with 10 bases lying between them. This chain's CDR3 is CASSAQGDEQFF. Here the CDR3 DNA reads TGTGCCAGCAGTGCTCAAGGGGATGAGCAGTTCTTC.

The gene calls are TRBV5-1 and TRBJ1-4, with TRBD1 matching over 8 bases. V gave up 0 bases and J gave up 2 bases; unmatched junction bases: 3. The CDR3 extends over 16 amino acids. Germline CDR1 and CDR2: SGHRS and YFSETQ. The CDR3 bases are TGCGCCAGCAGCTTGGGACAGGGGAGGACTAATGAAAAACTGTTTTTT. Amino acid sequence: CASSLGQGRTNEKLFF.

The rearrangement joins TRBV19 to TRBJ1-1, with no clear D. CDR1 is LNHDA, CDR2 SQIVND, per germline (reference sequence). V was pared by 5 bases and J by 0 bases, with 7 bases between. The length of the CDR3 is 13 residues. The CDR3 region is CASSFTLNTEAFF. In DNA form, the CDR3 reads TGTGCCAGTAGTTTTACACTGAACACTGAAGCTTTCTTT.

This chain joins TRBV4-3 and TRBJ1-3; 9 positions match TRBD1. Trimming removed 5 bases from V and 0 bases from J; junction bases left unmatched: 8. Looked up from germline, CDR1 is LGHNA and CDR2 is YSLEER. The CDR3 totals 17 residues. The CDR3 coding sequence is TGCGCCAGCAGCGTTTATTCGGGACAGGGCTCTGGAAACACCATATATTTT. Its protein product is CASSVYSGQGSGNTIYF.

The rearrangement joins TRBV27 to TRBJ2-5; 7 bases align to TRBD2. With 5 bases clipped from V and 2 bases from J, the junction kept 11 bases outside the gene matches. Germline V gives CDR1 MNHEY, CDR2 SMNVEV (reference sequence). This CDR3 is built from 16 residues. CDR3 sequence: CASSPGWGGMQETQYF. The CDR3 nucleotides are TGTGCCAGCAGTCCGGGATGGGGGGGTATGCAAGAGACCCAGTACTTC.

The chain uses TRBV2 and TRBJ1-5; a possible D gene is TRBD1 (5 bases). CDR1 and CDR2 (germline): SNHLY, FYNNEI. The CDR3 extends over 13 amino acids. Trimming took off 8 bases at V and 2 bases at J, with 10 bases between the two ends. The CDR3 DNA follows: TGTGCCAGCCGTTTACAGGGCAATCAGCCCCAGCATTTT. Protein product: CASRLQGNQPQHF.

CDR3 in amino acids: CASSQIGGAYTYEQYF. In DNA form, the CDR3 reads TGCGCCAGCAGCCAGATAGGGGGCGCCTACACCTACGAGCAGTACTTC. This rearrangement joins TRBV4-3 to TRBJ2-7; TRBD1 matches at 7 bases. V shed 3 bases and J 2 bases; nucleotides not matched to a gene: 10. The CDR3 totals 16 residues. Germline lookup yields CDR1 LGHNA and CDR2 YSLEER.

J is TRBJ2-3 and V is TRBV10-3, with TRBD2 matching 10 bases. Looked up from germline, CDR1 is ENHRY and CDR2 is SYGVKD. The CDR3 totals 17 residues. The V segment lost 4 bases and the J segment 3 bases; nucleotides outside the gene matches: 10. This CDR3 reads CAISGGSGGPGTDTQYF. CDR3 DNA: TGTGCCATCAGTGGCGGTAGCGGGGGGCCCGGGACAGATACGCAGTATTTT.

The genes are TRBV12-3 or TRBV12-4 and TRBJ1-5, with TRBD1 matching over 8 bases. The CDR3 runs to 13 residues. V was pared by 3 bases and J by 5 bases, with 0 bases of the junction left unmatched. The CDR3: CASSLTGDQPQHF. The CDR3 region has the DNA TGTGCCAGCAGTTTGACAGGGGATCAGCCCCAGCATTTT.

The CDR3 region is CASSRSGGFEKLFF. The CDR3 bases are TGTGCCAGCTCACGATCTGGGGGCTTTGAAAAACTGTTTTTT. The chain uses TRBV18 and TRBJ1-4, with D tentatively TRBD1 (6 bases). CDR1 and CDR2 (germline): KGHSH, LQKENI. V lost 4 bases to trimming and J lost 7 bases, with 13 bases between them. The CDR3 is 14 amino acids.

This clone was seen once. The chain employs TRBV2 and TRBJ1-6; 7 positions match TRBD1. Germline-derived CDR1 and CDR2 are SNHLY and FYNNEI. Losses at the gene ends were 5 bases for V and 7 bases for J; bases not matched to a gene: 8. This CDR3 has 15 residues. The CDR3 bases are TGTGCCAGCAGTCCCGACAGGGCAGGGAATTCACCCCTCCACTTT. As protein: CASSPDRAGNSPLHF.

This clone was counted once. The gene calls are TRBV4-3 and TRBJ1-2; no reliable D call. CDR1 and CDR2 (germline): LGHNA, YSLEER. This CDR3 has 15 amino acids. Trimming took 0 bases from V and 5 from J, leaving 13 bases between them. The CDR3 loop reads CASSQEPGGLYGYTF. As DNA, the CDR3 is TGCGCCAGCAGCCAAGAGCCCGGAGGGCTTTATGGCTACACCTTC.

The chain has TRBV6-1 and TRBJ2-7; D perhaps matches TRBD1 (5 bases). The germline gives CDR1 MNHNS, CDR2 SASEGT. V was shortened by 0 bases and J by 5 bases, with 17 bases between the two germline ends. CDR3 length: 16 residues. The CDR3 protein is CASSEARVPQGDEQYF. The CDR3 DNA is TGTGCCAGCAGTGAAGCGAGAGTACCCCAAGGGGACGAGCAGTACTTC.

This chain's CDR3 is CASSPGVGRGREQYF. The CDR3 bases are TGTGCCAGCAGCCCAGGGGTCGGGCGGGGGCGCGAGCAGTACTTC. The J gene is TRBJ2-7, the V gene TRBV7-2; TRBD2 is a possible D gene (7 bases). CDR3 length: 15 residues. Germline V gene data show CDR1 as SGHTA and CDR2 as FQGNSA. V was cut by 5 bases and J by 6 bases, with 20 bases left in between.

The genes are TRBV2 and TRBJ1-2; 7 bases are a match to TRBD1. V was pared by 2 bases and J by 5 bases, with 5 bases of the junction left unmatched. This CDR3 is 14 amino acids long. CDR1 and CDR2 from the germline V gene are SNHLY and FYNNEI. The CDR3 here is CASSEPGGTYGYTF. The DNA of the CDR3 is TGTGCCAGCAGTGAACCAGGGGGGACTTATGGCTACACCTTC.

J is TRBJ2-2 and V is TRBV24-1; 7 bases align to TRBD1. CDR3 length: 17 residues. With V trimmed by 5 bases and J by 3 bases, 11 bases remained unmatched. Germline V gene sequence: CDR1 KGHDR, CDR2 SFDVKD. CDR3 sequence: CATSAAETGIDTGELFF. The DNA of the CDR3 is TGTGCCACCAGTGCGGCCGAGACAGGGATCGACACCGGGGAGCTGTTTTTT.

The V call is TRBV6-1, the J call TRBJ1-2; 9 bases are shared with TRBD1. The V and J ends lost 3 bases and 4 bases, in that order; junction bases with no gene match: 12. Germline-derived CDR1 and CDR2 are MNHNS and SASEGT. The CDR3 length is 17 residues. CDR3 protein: CASSEFWTGELGYGYTF. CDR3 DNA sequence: TGTGCCAGCAGTGAGTTTTGGACAGGGGAGTTAGGCTATGGCTACACCTTC.

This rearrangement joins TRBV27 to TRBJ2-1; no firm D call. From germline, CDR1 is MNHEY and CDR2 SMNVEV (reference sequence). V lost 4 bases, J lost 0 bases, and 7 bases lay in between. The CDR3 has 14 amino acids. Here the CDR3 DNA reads TGTGCCAGCAGTTCTCCTATCTCCTACAATGAGCAGTTCTTC. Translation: CASSSPISYNEQFF.

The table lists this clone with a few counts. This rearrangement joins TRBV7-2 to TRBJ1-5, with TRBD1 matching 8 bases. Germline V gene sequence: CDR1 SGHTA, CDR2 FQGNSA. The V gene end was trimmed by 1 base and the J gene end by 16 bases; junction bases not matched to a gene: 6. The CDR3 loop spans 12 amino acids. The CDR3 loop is CASSLETGAPHF. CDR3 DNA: TGTGCCAGCAGCTTAGAGACAGGGGCCCCCCATTTT.

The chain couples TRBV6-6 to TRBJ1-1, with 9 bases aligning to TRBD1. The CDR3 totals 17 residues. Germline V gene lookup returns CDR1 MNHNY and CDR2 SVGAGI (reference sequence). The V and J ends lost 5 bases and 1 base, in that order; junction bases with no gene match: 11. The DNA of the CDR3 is TGTGCCAGCAGTCGAAACAGGGGGCAGGGCCGGAACACTGAAGCTTTCTTT. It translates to CASSRNRGQGRNTEAFF.

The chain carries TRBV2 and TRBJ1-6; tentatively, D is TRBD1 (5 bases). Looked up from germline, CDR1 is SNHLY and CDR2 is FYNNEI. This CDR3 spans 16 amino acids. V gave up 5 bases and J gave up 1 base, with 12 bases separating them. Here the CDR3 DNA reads TGTGCCAGCAGTTTGCAGGGAGGGTCCTATAATTCACCCCTCCACTTT. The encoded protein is CASSLQGGSYNSPLHF.

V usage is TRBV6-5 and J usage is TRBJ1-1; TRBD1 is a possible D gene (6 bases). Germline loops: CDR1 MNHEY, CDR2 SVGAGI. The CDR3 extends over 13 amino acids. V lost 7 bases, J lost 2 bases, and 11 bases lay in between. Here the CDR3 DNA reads TGTGCCAGCATACAGGGCCATAACACTGAAGCTTTCTTT. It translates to CASIQGHNTEAFF.

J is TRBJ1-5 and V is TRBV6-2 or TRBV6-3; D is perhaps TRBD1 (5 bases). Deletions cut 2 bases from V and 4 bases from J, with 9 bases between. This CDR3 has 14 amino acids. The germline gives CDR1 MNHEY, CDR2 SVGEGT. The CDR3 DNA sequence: TGTGCCAGCAGTTACGCAGGGCCAAATCAGCCCCAGCATTTT. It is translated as CASSYAGPNQPQHF.

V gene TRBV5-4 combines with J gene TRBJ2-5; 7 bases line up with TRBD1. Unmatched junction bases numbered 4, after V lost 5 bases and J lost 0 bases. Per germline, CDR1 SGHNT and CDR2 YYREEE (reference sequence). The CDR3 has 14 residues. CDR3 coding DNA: TGTGCCAGCAGGTGGGACAGCGACCAAGAGACCCAGTACTTC. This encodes CASRWDSDQETQYF.

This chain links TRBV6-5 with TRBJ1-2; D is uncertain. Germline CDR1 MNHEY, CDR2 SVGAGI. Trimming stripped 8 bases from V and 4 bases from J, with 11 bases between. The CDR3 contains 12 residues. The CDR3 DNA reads TGTGCCAGCGTCCCCTCGGGCTATGGCTACACCTTC. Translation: CASVPSGYGYTF.

The CDR3 here is CASSFPLTGGGLYSNQPQHF. The CDR3 DNA sequence: TGTGCCAGCAGTTTCCCCCTGACCGGGGGGGGCCTTTATAGCAATCAGCCCCAGCATTTT. The rearrangement links TRBV6-2 or TRBV6-3 to TRBJ1-5, with a tentative D call TRBD1 (6 bases). This CDR3 is built from 20 residues. From germline, CDR1 is MNHEY and CDR2 SVGEGT. Trimming removed 4 bases from V and 0 bases from J, with 25 bases in between.

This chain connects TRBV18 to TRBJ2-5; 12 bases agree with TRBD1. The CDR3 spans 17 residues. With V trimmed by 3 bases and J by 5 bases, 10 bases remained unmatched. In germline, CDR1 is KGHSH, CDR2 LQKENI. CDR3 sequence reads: CASSPFTGTGGAETQYF. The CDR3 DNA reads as TGTGCCAGCTCACCGTTTACCGGGACAGGGGGCGCCGAGACCCAGTACTTC. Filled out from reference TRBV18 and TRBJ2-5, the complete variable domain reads NAGVMQNPRHLVRRRGQEARLRCSPMKGHSHVYWYRQLPEEGLKFMVYLQKENIIDESGMPKERFSAEFPKEGPSILRIQQVVRGDSAAYFCASSPFTGTGGAETQYFGPGTRLLVL.

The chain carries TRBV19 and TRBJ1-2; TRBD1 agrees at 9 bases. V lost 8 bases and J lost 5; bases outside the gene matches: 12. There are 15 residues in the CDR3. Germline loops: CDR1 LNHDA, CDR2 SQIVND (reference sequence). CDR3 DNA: TGTGCCAGTCAACCGGGACAGGGTATATCTTATGGCTACACCTTC. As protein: CASQPGQGISYGYTF.